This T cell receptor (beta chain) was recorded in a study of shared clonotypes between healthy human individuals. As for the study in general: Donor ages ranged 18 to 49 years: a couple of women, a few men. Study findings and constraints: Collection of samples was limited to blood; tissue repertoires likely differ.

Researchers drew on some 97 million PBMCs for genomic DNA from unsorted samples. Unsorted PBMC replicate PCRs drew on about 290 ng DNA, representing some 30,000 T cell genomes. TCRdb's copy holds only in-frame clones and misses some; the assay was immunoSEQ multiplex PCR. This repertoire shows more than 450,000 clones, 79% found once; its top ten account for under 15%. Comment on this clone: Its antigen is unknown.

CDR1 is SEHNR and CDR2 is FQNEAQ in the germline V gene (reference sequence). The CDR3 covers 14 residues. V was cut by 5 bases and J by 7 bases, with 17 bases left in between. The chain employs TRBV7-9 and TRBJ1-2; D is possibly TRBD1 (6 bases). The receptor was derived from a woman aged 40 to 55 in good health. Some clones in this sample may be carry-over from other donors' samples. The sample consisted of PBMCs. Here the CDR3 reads CASSLVGGAFGYTF. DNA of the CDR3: TGTGCCAGCAGCCTGGTGGGGGGCGCTTTTGGCTACACCTTC.